The TCR beta chain described here comes from a study of T cell responses to AZD1222 COVID-19 vaccine. This CDR3 spans 15 amino acids. CDR1 and CDR2 (germline): MNHNY, SVGAGI (reference sequence). The V segment lost 4 bases and the J segment 4 bases; nucleotides outside the gene matches: 7. TCRdb's table, derived via immunoSEQ multiplex PCR, lists solely in-frame clones and lacks some. The sample lists 200,000 to 300,000 clones, 80% to 95% occurring once. The clonotype originates from an adult in good health. The chain has TRBV6-6 and TRBJ1-5, with 7 bases fitting TRBD1. The material sequenced was peripheral blood, taken on day 0 of AZD1222 vaccination. In DNA form, the CDR3 reads TGTGCCAGCAGTTTTCGGGACAGCCTAAATCAGCCCCAGCATTTT. Translated, it gives CASSFRDSLNQPQHF.